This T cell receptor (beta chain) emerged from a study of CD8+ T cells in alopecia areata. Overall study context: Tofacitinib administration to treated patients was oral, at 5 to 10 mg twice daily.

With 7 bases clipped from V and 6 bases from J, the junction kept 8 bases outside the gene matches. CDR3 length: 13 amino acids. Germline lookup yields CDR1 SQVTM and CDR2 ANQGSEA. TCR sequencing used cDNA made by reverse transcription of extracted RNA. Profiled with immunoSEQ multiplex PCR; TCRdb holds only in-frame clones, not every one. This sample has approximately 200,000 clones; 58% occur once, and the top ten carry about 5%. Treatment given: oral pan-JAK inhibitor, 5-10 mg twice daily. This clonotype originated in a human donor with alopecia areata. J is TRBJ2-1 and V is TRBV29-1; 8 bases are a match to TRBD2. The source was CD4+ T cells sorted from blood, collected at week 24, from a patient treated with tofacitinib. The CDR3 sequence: CSGGGLQFNEQFF. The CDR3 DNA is TGCAGCGGCGGGGGGCTCCAATTCAATGAGCAGTTCTTC.